The present TCR beta chain was sequenced within a study of cytomegalovirus exposure and HLA in healthy donors. Study conclusions and caveats: Most TCR sequences proved rare, with some public TCRs found in many donors. In vitro checks showed that three CMV-associated chains really do target CMV antigens.

Method: immunoSEQ multiplex PCR; TCRdb's copy keeps in-frame clones and lacks some. The sample lists fewer than 90,000 clones, nearly 95% occurring once. This CDR3 is 15 amino acids long. The junction had 6 bases not matched to a gene; V was cut back by 3 bases and J by 8 bases. The germline gives CDR1 SGDLS, CDR2 YYNGEE. Turning to this clone: The antigen is not known.

This sequence joins TRBV9 and TRBJ2-3; 13 bases agree with TRBD2. The TCR comes from a woman aged 18-29 years in good health and CMV-seronegative. Input material: PBMCs. The CDR3 bases are TGTGCCAGCAGCGCCGGACTAGCGGGAGAAGGTACGCAGTATTTT. It translates to CASSAGLAGEGTQYF.